These 25 T cell receptor beta chains originate from one sample sequenced in a study of T cell clonality in common variable immunodeficiency. The table came from immunoSEQ multiplex PCR; TCRdb's copy has only in-frame clones and leaves some out. The sample includes some 52,000 clones, none of them occurring once. The source material was peripheral blood mononuclear cells. The receptors originated from a person aged 18 to 70 in good health.

In the case of this clone: The read is 3 residues too short to cover the CDR3 end, so that end is filled in from the germline J gene. The chain employs TRBV6-4 and TRBJ1-4; TRBD1 might be the D (5 bases). CDR1 is MRHNA and CDR2 is SNTAGT in the germline V gene. The CDR3 is made up of 13 amino acids. V was clipped by 6 bases and J by 8 bases, with 13 bases between them. The chain's CDR3 is CASRRSAGEKLFF. The sequenced part of the CDR3 DNA is TGTGCCAGCAGACGGAGCGCAGGGGAAAAA.

In its sample, this clone was seen many times. The CDR3 reads CAWSSDSYEQYF. CDR3 DNA (partial): TGTGCCTGGAGCTCTGACAGCTACGAG. J is TRBJ2-7 and V is TRBV30, with a weak D call TRBD1 (5 bases). The read finishes 3 residues shy of the CDR3 end, and the germline J gene is used to complete it. With 3 bases removed from V and 3 bases from J, the gap between germline ends came to 9 bases. The CDR3 totals 12 residues. Germline V gene lookup returns CDR1 GTSNPN and CDR2 SVGIG (reference sequence).

This clone was detected ten times or more. The missing CDR3 end, 3 residues past where the read stops, is filled in from the germline J gene. This chain uses TRBV30 with TRBJ2-2; 7 positions agree with TRBD1. Germline V lookup: CDR1 GTSNPN, CDR2 SVGIG (reference sequence). The CDR3 loop spans 14 amino acids. The sequenced CDR3 bases are TGTGCCTGGAGTACGACAGGGAGTGATGAAAAG. Encoded protein: CAWSTTGSDEK. The CDR3 in its entirety is CAWSTTGSDEKLFF.

This clone appeared a few times. The missing CDR3 end, 3 residues past where the read stops, is filled in from the germline J gene. The rearrangement joins TRBV7-4 to TRBJ1-2; possible D gene TRBD1, 6 bases. CDR1 and CDR2 from the germline V gene are SGHVT and SQSDAQ. The CDR3 consists of 16 residues. The part of the CDR3 DNA that was read is TGTGCCAGCAGCCCCCGGGGTAGCGGGGACACAGATACC. Translation: CASSPRGSGDTDT. The whole CDR3 region reads CASSPRGSGDTDTYTF.

This clone was seen repeatedly, ten times or more. The CDR3 end lies 3 residues beyond the end of the read and is filled in from the germline J gene. The chain recombines TRBV5-8 with TRBJ2-3; 11 positions match TRBD1. V lost 2 bases and J lost 3; bases outside the gene matches: 2. Looked up from germline, CDR1 is SGHTS and CDR2 is YDEGEE. The CDR3 runs to 15 residues. CDR3 sequence reads: CASSFGTGGTDTQYF. The DNA read from the CDR3 is TGTGCCAGCAGCTTCGGGACAGGGGGAACAGATACG.

This clone was seen many times. The missing CDR3 end, 3 residues past where the read stops, is filled in from the germline J gene. The chain combines TRBV19 with TRBJ2-2; D might be TRBD1 (5 bases). This CDR3 region has 14 residues. Germline V gene lookup returns CDR1 LNHDA and CDR2 SQIVND (reference sequence). V lost 9 bases and J 5 bases, leaving 16 bases between the germline ends. The DNA read from the CDR3 is TGTGCCAGCCTTGGGGCAGCTGGGACCGGGGAG. It yields the protein CASLGAAGTGE. The full CDR3 sequence reads CASLGAAGTGELFF. Looking up the rest from reference TRBV19 and TRBJ2-2 gives the full variable domain: DGGITQSPKYLFRKEGQNVTLSCEQNLNHDAMYWYRQDPGQGLRLIYYSQIVNDFQKGDIAEGYSVSREKKESFPLTVTSAQKNPTAFYLCASLGAAGTGELFFGEGSRLTVL.

This clone has at least ten counts. The read falls 3 residues short of the CDR3 end, and the missing part is taken from the germline J gene. The chain has TRBV19 and TRBJ2-7; 10 bases fit TRBD2. The CDR3 runs to 15 residues. Germline values: CDR1 LNHDA, CDR2 SQIVND (reference sequence). V lost 4 bases, J lost 2 bases, and 5 bases stayed unmatched. CDR3 residues: CASSSRTSGTYEQYF. CDR3 bases read: TGTGCCAGTAGTAGTCGGACTAGCGGCACCTACGAG.

In its sample, this clone was seen many times. The read finishes 3 residues shy of the CDR3 end, and the germline J gene is used to complete it. V is TRBV7-8 and J is TRBJ2-1; 10 nucleotides agree with TRBD2. V was pared by 5 bases and J by 4 bases, with 5 bases of the junction left unmatched. The CDR3 has 15 residues. The germline CDR1 and CDR2 sequences are SGHVS and FQNEAQ. The CDR3 reads CASSPQREGYNEQFF. Incomplete CDR3 DNA: TGTGCCAGCAGCCCGCAGCGGGAGGGTTACAATGAG. Full variable domain (rest looked up from reference TRBV7-8 and TRBJ2-1): GAGVSQSPRYKVAKRGQDVALRCDPISGHVSLFWYQQALGQGPEFLTYFQNEAQLDKSGLPSDRFFAERPEGSVSTLKIQRTQQEDSAVYLCASSPQREGYNEQFFGPGTRLTVL.

With respect to this clone: The CDR3 end is not reached by the read, which stops 3 residues before it; the germline J gene fills it in. This chain uses TRBV19 with TRBJ1-3, with TRBD1 matching over 8 bases. With V trimmed by 3 bases and J by 0 bases, 7 bases remained unmatched. The CDR3 contains 17 residues. CDR1 is LNHDA, CDR2 SQIVND, per germline (reference sequence). The CDR3: CASSIQQGGSSGNTIYF. CDR3 DNA, as far as it was read: TGTGCCAGTAGTATTCAACAGGGGGGAAGCTCTGGAAACACC.

This CDR3 reads CASSPGQGSPLHF. The part of the CDR3 DNA that was read is TGTGCCAGCAGCCCCGGACAGGGGTCACCC. The chain joins TRBV2 to TRBJ1-6; 9 bases line up with TRBD1. From the germline J gene comes the end of the CDR3, since the read stops 3 residues before it. V trimming: 6 bases; J trimming: 10 bases; junction bases outside the gene matches: 4. The germline gives CDR1 SNHLY, CDR2 FYNNEI. The CDR3 totals 13 residues. The variable domain in full, completed from reference TRBV2 and TRBJ1-6, reads EPEVTQTPSHQVTQMGQEVILRCVPISNHLYFYWYRQILGQKVEFLVSFYNNEISEKSEIFDDQFSVERPDGSNFTLKIRSTKLEDSAMYFCASSPGQGSPLHFGNGTRLTVT.

In its sample, this clone was seen many times. The CDR3 end falls 3 residues outside the read, so it is completed with the germline J gene. The chain links TRBV19 to TRBJ2-7; D is uncertain. In germline, CDR1 is LNHDA, CDR2 SQIVND (reference sequence). The CDR3 has 11 amino acids. Deletions cut 9 bases from V and 0 bases from J, with 6 bases between. CDR3 DNA (partial): TGTGCCAGCCAAAACTCCTACGAG. Protein sequence: CASQNSYE. The whole CDR3 sequence is CASQNSYEQYF.

This clone was counted only a few times. The read finishes 3 residues shy of the CDR3 end, and the germline J gene is used to complete it. V is TRBV7-8 and J is TRBJ2-3; 10 bases align to TRBD1. The V gene's germline CDR1 is SGHVS and CDR2 FQNEAQ. The CDR3 runs to 15 residues. CDR3 protein: CASSLGGQGSETQYF. The part of the CDR3 DNA that was read is TGTGCCAGCAGCTTAGGGGGACAGGGGTCGGAGACG.

This clone has a count of ten or more. The sequenced fragment ends 3 residues before the CDR3 boundary, so the rest is inferred from the germline J gene. The chain couples TRBV18 to TRBJ2-5; D may be TRBD1 (6 bases). Trimming left V 3 bases short and J 2 bases short, with 13 bases between. The CDR3 spans 15 residues. Germline loops: CDR1 KGHSH, CDR2 LQKENI. CDR3 bases read: TGTGCCAGCTCACCGTTCCCCGGACAGCAAGAGACC. This sequence encodes CASSPFPGQQET. In full, the CDR3 is CASSPFPGQQETQYF.

This clone was detected ten times or more. The read is 3 residues too short to cover the CDR3 end, so that end is filled in from the germline J gene. The gene calls are TRBV5-1 and TRBJ2-4; D possibly corresponds to TRBD1 (6 bases). Trimming took off 4 bases at V and 8 bases at J, with 13 bases between the two ends. Germline CDR1 and CDR2: SGHRS and YFSETQ. This CDR3 contains 13 residues. The CDR3 DNA, read in part, is TGCGCCAGCAGCGTTACAGGGAAATACATT. Encoded protein: CASSVTGKYI. The CDR3 in full is CASSVTGKYIQYF.

This clone was counted many times. With the read ending 3 residues before the CDR3 end, the germline J gene is used to fill in that end. The chain is built from TRBV5-1 and TRBJ2-2; 15 bases match TRBD2. CDR1 and CDR2 from the germline V gene are SGHRS and YFSETQ. This CDR3 region has 15 residues. The V segment lost 5 bases and the J segment 6 bases; nucleotides outside the gene matches: 2. The CDR3 spells CASRGLAGGAGELFF. The DNA read from the CDR3 is TGCGCCAGCAGGGGACTAGCGGGAGGAGCCGGGGAG. The full variable domain, its missing parts supplied by reference TRBV5-1 and TRBJ2-2, is KAGVTQTPRYLIKTRGQQVTLSCSPISGHRSVSWYQQTPGQGLQFLFEYFSETQRNKGNFPGRFSGRQFSNSRSEMNVSTLELGDSALYLCASRGLAGGAGELFFGEGSRLTVL.

This clone was observed many times. The CDR3 is cut off 3 residues early in the read; its end comes from the germline J gene. This rearrangement joins TRBV20-1 to TRBJ2-3; D gene ambiguous. The CDR3 totals 12 residues. Trimming took off 4 bases at V and 6 bases at J, with 11 bases between the two ends. In germline, CDR1 is DFQATT, CDR2 SNEGSKA (reference sequence). The DNA read from the CDR3 is TGCAGTGCTATTCAGCGTGAGGATACG. Protein sequence: CSAIQREDT. The CDR3 in full is CSAIQREDTQYF.

As for this clone: The read ends 3 residues before the CDR3 terminus; that terminus is restored from the germline J gene. The rearrangement joins TRBV2 to TRBJ2-7; 14 bases agree with TRBD2. This CDR3 spans 16 amino acids. Germline V lookup: CDR1 SNHLY, CDR2 FYNNEI. Trimming at V came to 6 bases and at J to 6 bases, leaving 10 bases not matched to a gene. CDR3: CASRGGTSGSFREQYF. The DNA read from the CDR3 is TGTGCCAGCAGGGGCGGGACTAGCGGGAGTTTTCGCGAG.

This clone occurred many times. Compared with germline, one end of the junction differs, possibly owing to a read error. The CDR3 end falls 3 residues outside the read, so it is completed with the germline J gene. V usage is TRBV4-2 and J usage is TRBJ2-3, with D perhaps TRBD1 (6 bases). The CDR3 covers 14 residues. Per germline, CDR1 LGHNA and CDR2 YNFKEQ. This CDR3 is CASSPTGSYDTQYF. CDR3 bases read: TGCGCCAGCAGCCCGACAGGTTCTTATGATACG.

This clone occurred many times. The sequence runs out 3 residues before the end of the CDR3; the remainder is reconstructed from the germline J gene. This sequence joins TRBV5-1 and TRBJ2-3; 13 positions agree with TRBD2. V lost 4 bases, J lost 3 bases, and 8 bases stayed unmatched. The CDR3 is 17 residues long. The germline V gene encodes CDR1 SGHRS and CDR2 YFSETQ. CDR3 bases read: TGCGCCAGCAGCATAGGGACTAGCGGGGTCGGGACAGATACG. Its protein product is CASSIGTSGVGTDT. The full CDR3 protein is CASSIGTSGVGTDTQYF.

This clone was detected ten times or more. Read data end 3 residues before the CDR3 end; the end is taken from the germline J gene. The chain uses TRBV19 and TRBJ2-7; D could derive from TRBD1 or TRBD2 (5 bases each). The V end was cut by 5 bases, the J end by 3 bases, with 17 bases between. There are 15 residues in the CDR3. The germline gives CDR1 LNHDA, CDR2 SQIVND (reference sequence). The sequenced part of the CDR3 DNA is TGTGCCAGTAGTGGGAGTCGGGCAGGGTTCTACGAG. This encodes CASSGSRAGFYE. The full CDR3 is CASSGSRAGFYEQYF.

This clone was counted only a few times. The read halts 3 residues ahead of the CDR3 end, with the missing end drawn from the germline J gene. This chain uses TRBV19 with TRBJ1-5; a weak D match, TRBD1 (6 bases). The CDR3 is made up of 16 amino acids. Germline V lookup: CDR1 LNHDA, CDR2 SQIVND (reference sequence). V lost 5 bases and J lost 0, with 14 bases in between. CDR3 in amino acids: CASSWTADLSNQPQHF. The sequenced part of the CDR3 DNA is TGTGCCAGTAGTTGGACAGCCGACCTTAGCAATCAGCCC. Drawing the rest from reference TRBV19 and TRBJ1-5, the complete variable domain is DGGITQSPKYLFRKEGQNVTLSCEQNLNHDAMYWYRQDPGQGLRLIYYSQIVNDFQKGDIAEGYSVSREKKESFPLTVTSAQKNPTAFYLCASSWTADLSNQPQHFGDGTRLSIL.

Remarks on this clone: Coverage ceases 3 residues before the CDR3 finishes, and the germline J gene fills in the end. The chain joins TRBV19 to TRBJ1-4, with 7 nucleotides matching TRBD1. Per germline, CDR1 LNHDA and CDR2 SQIVND (reference sequence). This CDR3 has 12 amino acids. CDR3 in amino acids: CASQGESSPLFF. The sequenced part of the CDR3 DNA is TGTGCCAGTCAGGGGGAGAGTTCACCA.

This clone was detected many times. The CDR3 end falls 3 residues outside the read, so it is completed with the germline J gene. The V gene is TRBV5-4, the J gene TRBJ2-1; 9 bases are shared with TRBD1. J gave up 5 bases and V 7 bases, and 10 bases lay outside the gene matches. The CDR3 sequence is 15 residues long. The V gene's germline CDR1 is SGHNT and CDR2 YYREEE (reference sequence). CDR3 sequence reads: CASSRGTGHNNEQFF. The CDR3 bases that were read are TGTGCCAGCTCCCGAGGGACAGGGCACAACAATGAG. Full variable domain (missing parts from reference TRBV5-4 and TRBJ2-1): ETGVTQSPTHLIKTRGQQVTLRCSSQSGHNTVSWYQQALGQGPQFIFQYYREEENGRGNFPPRFSGLQFPNYSSELNVNALELDDSALYLCASSRGTGHNNEQFFGPGTRLTVL.

The table lists this clone with a few counts. The read gets to within 3 residues of the CDR3 end, and the germline J gene fills in the rest. The rearrangement uses TRBV19 and TRBJ1-6; no firm D call. The V gene's germline CDR1 is LNHDA and CDR2 SQIVND (reference sequence). V lost 7 bases and J 10 bases, leaving 14 bases between the germline ends. The CDR3 has 13 amino acids. The CDR3 sequence is CASKGSGESPLHF. CDR3 bases read: TGTGCCAGTAAGGGCTCCGGGGAATCACCC. Together with reference TRBV19 and TRBJ1-6, the CDR3 gives the full variable domain: DGGITQSPKYLFRKEGQNVTLSCEQNLNHDAMYWYRQDPGQGLRLIYYSQIVNDFQKGDIAEGYSVSREKKESFPLTVTSAQKNPTAFYLCASKGSGESPLHFGNGTRLTVT.

This clone has just a few counts. The missing CDR3 end, 3 residues past where the read stops, is filled in from the germline J gene. The chain carries TRBV2 and TRBJ2-3; unclear D gene. CDR3 length: 14 amino acids. In germline, CDR1 is SNHLY, CDR2 FYNNEI. The CDR3 bases that were read are TGTGCCAGCAGCGTGGCTCACGACTCGGAGACG. Translation gives CASSVAHDSET. The complete CDR3 protein is CASSVAHDSETQYF.